This TCR beta chain stems from a study of shared clonotypes between healthy human individuals. Whole-study results and caveats: Compared with memory subsets, naive subsets generally had larger estimated richness. Clonotype sharing among donors likely depends on sequencing depth. Against clonotypes common to all four donors, non-shared ones had lower generation probabilities. The study's rarefaction showed incomplete sorted-subset sequencing despite large depth.

The CDR3 runs 14 residues. J was trimmed by 6 bases and V by 0 bases; bases with no gene match: 4. Germline loops: CDR1 SGDLS, CDR2 YYNGEE. Regarding this clone: No antigen is known for it.

Only in-frame clones appear in the TCRdb table, and some are missing; sequencing was by immunoSEQ multiplex PCR. This table holds a few million clones, approximately 92% found once. Sequencing was carried out using naive CD4+ T cells sorted from blood. Stated subset: CD45RA+ positively selected. The sequence came from a man younger than 30 in good health. The V gene is TRBV9, the J gene TRBJ2-7, with 9 nucleotides matching TRBD1. CDR3 DNA sequence: TGTGCCAGCAGCGTAGCGTGGGACAGGGCCGAGCAGTACTTC. It yields the protein CASSVAWDRAEQYF.